Below, one T cell receptor beta chain is given with its context. Each CDR3 protein gets one entry after TCRdb re-called the 5' RACE reads with MiXCR. Here the sample spans fewer than 60,000 distinct CDR3 sequences, about 28% being singletons. This CDR3 is 17 amino acids long. With 1 base clipped from V and 3 bases from J, the junction kept 9 bases outside the gene matches. Germline values: CDR1 LGHDT, CDR2 YNNKEL (reference sequence). Sequenced: naive CD4+ T cells sorted from blood. Subset meaning: naive CD4+ T cells, CD4+CD45RA+CD25-. The rearrangement joins TRBV3-1 to TRBJ2-7; TRBD2 matches 10 bases. This TCR was recovered from a female donor with breast cancer. In DNA, the CDR3 is TGTGCCAGCAGCCAAGCCCGCACAGCGGGAGGGTACTACGAGCAGTACTTC. Its protein product is CASSQARTAGGYYEQYF.